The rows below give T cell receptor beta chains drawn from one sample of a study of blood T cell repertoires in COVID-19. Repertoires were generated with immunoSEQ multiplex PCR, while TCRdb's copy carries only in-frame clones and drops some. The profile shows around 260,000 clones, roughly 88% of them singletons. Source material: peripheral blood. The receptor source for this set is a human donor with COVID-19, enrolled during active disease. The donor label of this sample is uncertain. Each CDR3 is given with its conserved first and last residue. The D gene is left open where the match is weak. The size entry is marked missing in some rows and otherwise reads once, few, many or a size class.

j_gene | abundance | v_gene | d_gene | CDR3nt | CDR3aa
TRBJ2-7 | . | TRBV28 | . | TGTGCCAGCAGTTTATGGGGGACTGAGGATACCTACGAGCAGTACTTC | CASSLWGTEDTYEQYF
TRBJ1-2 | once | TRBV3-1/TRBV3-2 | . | TGTGCCAGCAGCCAAGGGAATGGACAGCACTATGGCTACACCTTC | CASSQGNGQHYGYTF
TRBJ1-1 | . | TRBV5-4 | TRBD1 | TGTGCCAGCAGCTTGGGGACAGGGTCGTACACTGAAGCTTTCTTT | CASSLGTGSYTEAFF
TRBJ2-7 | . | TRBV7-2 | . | TGTGCCAGCAGCTTAGCGCGGTCAGGGGCGAGGGAGCAGTACTTC | CASSLARSGAREQYF
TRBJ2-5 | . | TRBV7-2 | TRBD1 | TGTGCCAGCAGCTTACCAACCGGGACAGGTTTAAAGACCCAGTACTTC | CASSLPTGTGLKTQYF
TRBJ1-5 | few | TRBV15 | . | TGTGCCACCAGCAGAGGGGGGCGGTTGAATCAGCCCCAGCATTTT | CATSRGGRLNQPQHF
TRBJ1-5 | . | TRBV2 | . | TGTGCCAGCCGGACTGTTAACTACAATCAGCCCCAGCATTTT | CASRTVNYNQPQHF
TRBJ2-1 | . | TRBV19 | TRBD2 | TGTGCCAGTAGTCCGACTAGCGGGAGGGAAAGGCATGAGCAGTTCTTC | CASSPTSGRERHEQFF
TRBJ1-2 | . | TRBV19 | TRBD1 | TGTGCCAGTAGTCCCGATCCGGACAGGGGCAGCAGTGGCTACACCTTC | CASSPDPDRGSSGYTF
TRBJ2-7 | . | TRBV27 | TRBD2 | TGTGCCAGCAGTACGGGACTAAACGCCTACGAGCAGTACTTC | CASSTGLNAYEQYF
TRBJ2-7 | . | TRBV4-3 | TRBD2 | TGCGCCAGCAGCCAAGCAGGCCTAGCGGGAGGTTACGAGCAGTACTTC | CASSQAGLAGGYEQYF
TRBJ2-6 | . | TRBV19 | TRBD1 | TGTGCCAGTAGTATTACGGGACAGGGGGTCTCTGGGGCCAACGTCCTGACTTTC | CASSITGQGVSGANVLTF
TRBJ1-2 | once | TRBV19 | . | TGTGCCAGTGCCCCTACAGAGGGATATGGCTACACCTTC | CASAPTEGYGYTF
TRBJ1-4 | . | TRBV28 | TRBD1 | TGTGCCAGCAGTCCCCGACAGGGGAAGGGTGAAAAACTGTTTTTT | CASSPRQGKGEKLFF
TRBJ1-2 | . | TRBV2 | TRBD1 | TGTGCCAGCACCAGGGACAGGGGGGACTATGGCTACACCTTC | CASTRDRGDYGYTF
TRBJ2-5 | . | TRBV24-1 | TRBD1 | TGTGCCACCAGTGATCCGCTAACCCCCCACAGGGGGACCCAGTACTTC | CATSDPLTPHRGTQYF
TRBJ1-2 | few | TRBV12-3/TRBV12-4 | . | TGTGCCAGCAGTCCCCGAAGAGGCTATGGCTACACCTTC | CASSPRRGYGYTF
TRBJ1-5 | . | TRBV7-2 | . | TGTGCCAGCAGCTGGGACACTTATCAGCCCCAGCATTTT | CASSWDTYQPQHF
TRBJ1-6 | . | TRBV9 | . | TGTGCCAGCAGCGGAGGGACATCAGGGAATTCACCCCTCCACTTT | CASSGGTSGNSPLHF